The sequence of this T cell receptor beta chain was determined in a study of cytomegalovirus exposure and HLA in healthy donors. In the study overall: Counted in an early data release were roughly 87 million unique TCRs from HLA-typed donors.

Trimming pared 2 bases from V and 4 bases from J, leaving 6 bases between. The CDR3 is 13 amino acids. CDR1 is SGHNT and CDR2 is YENEEA in the germline V gene. Notes on this clone: Its matching antigen is unknown.

The primer mix had 60 Vbeta and 13 Jbeta primers. TCRdb's table, derived via immunoSEQ multiplex PCR, lists solely in-frame clones and lacks some. The sample lists 80,000 or so clones; approximately 66% were seen once. Whole-study results and caveats: Specificity of a few CMV-associated chains for CMV antigens was verified in vitro.

The rearrangement links TRBV11-3 to TRBJ1-3; the D is unclear. The TCR originated in a male donor in good health and CMV-seropositive. The sequenced sample consisted of PBMCs. This CDR3 is CASSLREGNTIYF. The CDR3, as DNA: TGTGCCAGCAGCTTAAGAGAGGGAAACACCATATATTTT.